A selection of T cell receptor beta chains follows, all from one sample in a study of regulatory T cells in long-lasting Graves disease. From the multiplex PCR reads, TCRdb called clonotypes with MiXCR, one entry per CDR3 protein. The sample contains a few hundred thousand distinct CDR3 sequences, about a fifth of which appear only once. Sequencing was performed on peripheral blood mononuclear cells (PBMCs), taken when the disease was refractory, from a patient treated with antithyroid drugs. The receptors derive from a female donor with Graves disease. The CDR3 runs from the conserved cysteine through the conserved F or W. D genes are given only for firm matches. Size is omitted from some rows. Given values are once, few, many or a class for expanded clones.

D	V	J	size	DNA	CDR3
NA	TRBV28	TRBJ1-5	many	TGTGCCAGCAGTATGGTACCGGGCAATCAGCCCCAGCATTTT	CASSMVPGNQPQHF
NA	TRBV30	TRBJ2-7	NA	TGTGCCTGGAGTGGAGAGGCTTTTTGGGAGTACGAGCAGTACTTC	CAWSGEAFWEYEQYF
TRBD2	TRBV7-9	TRBJ2-5	NA	TGTGCCAGCAGCTTAGCGGCACTAGCGGGAGTTCCCCGAGGGGAGACCCAGTACTTC	CASSLAALAGVPRGETQYF
NA	TRBV5-1	TRBJ2-5	few	TGCGCCAGCAGCCCAACTGCGGGACGGGAGACCCAGTACTTC	CASSPTAGRETQYF
NA	TRBV12-3/TRBV12-4	TRBJ1-5	many	TGTGCCAGCAGTTTTCGGGGAGTCAATCAGCCCCAGCATTTT	CASSFRGVNQPQHF
NA	TRBV28	TRBJ1-1	few	TGTGCCAGCATCGGATTGGGGAACACTGAAGCTTTCTTT	CASIGLGNTEAFF
NA	TRBV6-1	TRBJ2-7	few	TGTGCCACCAAAGGGTCTCCTGGCTACGAGCAGTACTTC	CATKGSPGYEQYF
NA	TRBV29-1	TRBJ2-2	NA	TGCAGCGTTGAGGGCGGACACAACACCGGGGAGCTGTTTTTT	CSVEGGHNTGELFF
NA	TRBV20-1	TRBJ2-7	few	TGCAGTGCTAGAGGGGTGGCTGTGAGCTCCTACGAGCAGTACTTC	CSARGVAVSSYEQYF
TRBD1	TRBV6-1	TRBJ2-5	many	TGTGCCAGCAGTGACCAGACAGGGGCCCACGAGACCCAGTACTTC	CASSDQTGAHETQYF
TRBD2	TRBV20-1	TRBJ2-3	NA	TGCAGTGCTAGAGGTGAGCTAGCGGGAGCACCAGATACGCAGTATTTT	CSARGELAGAPDTQYF
NA	TRBV2	TRBJ1-3	few	TGTGCCAGCAATCCGGGATCCTCTGGAAACACCATATATTTT	CASNPGSSGNTIYF
NA	TRBV14	TRBJ2-4	few	TGTGCCAGCAGCCATCCCGGGACCCAAGGAAACATTCAGTACTTC	CASSHPGTQGNIQYF
NA	TRBV7-3	TRBJ2-3	NA	TGTGCCAGCAGCCTTCACCGGGGCACAGATACGCAGTATTTT	CASSLHRGTDTQYF
TRBD1	TRBV29-1	TRBJ1-2	NA	TGCAGCGTAGCAGGGGGCGAAAACTATGGCTACACCTTC	CSVAGGENYGYTF
TRBD2	TRBV9	TRBJ2-2	few	TGTGCCAGCAGGGAGGGAGGGCCTGGCACCGGGGAGCTGTTTTTT	CASREGGPGTGELFF
TRBD1	TRBV10-3	TRBJ2-5	many	TGTGCCATCAGTGCAGGGACAGATCAAGAGACCCAGTACTTC	CAISAGTDQETQYF
TRBD1	TRBV6-1	TRBJ1-1	many	TGTGCCATTCGGGACAGGCGGCTCGAGATTGAAGCTTTCTTT	CAIRDRRLEIEAFF
TRBD1	TRBV12-3/TRBV12-4	TRBJ1-2	many	TGTGCCAGCAGTACGACAGGGACCGACTATGGCTACACCTTC	CASSTTGTDYGYTF
NA	TRBV7-2	TRBJ2-7	NA	TGTGCCAGCAGCTTATGGAGACAGAACTACGAGCAGTACTTC	CASSLWRQNYEQYF